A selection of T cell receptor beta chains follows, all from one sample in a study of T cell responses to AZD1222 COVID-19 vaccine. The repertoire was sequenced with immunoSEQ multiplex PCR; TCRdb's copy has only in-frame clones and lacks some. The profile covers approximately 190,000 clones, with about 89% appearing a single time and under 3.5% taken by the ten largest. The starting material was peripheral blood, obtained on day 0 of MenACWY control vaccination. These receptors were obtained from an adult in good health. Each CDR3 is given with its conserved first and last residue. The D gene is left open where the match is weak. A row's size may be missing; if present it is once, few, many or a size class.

cdr3_nt: TGTGCCAGCAGTGAGATTTTGGACGATAGCACAGATACGCAGTATTTT
cdr3_aa: CASSEILDDSTDTQYF
d_call: .
clone_size: .
j_call: TRBJ2-3
v_call: TRBV2

cdr3_nt: TGTGCCAGCGTCACCCTGGACAGGGGGCACGTGAACACTGAAGCTTTCTTT
cdr3_aa: CASVTLDRGHVNTEAFF
d_call: TRBD1
clone_size: .
j_call: TRBJ1-1
v_call: TRBV28

cdr3_nt: TGTGCCAGCAGTTTCCCAGGGGTCAATAATTCACCCCTCCACTTT
cdr3_aa: CASSFPGVNNSPLHF
d_call: .
clone_size: .
j_call: TRBJ1-6
v_call: TRBV28

cdr3_nt: TGTGCCAGCAGCGTAGAGAAGGGGAGAAACCTTTTGGAGACCCAGTACTTC
cdr3_aa: CASSVEKGRNLLETQYF
d_call: .
clone_size: .
j_call: TRBJ2-5
v_call: TRBV9

cdr3_nt: TGTGCCAGCAGTACTTGGGCCGGGGAGCTGTTTTTT
cdr3_aa: CASSTWAGELFF
d_call: .
clone_size: .
j_call: TRBJ2-2
v_call: TRBV12-3/TRBV12-4

cdr3_nt: TGTGCCAGCTCACCGGGGAGAGATCAGCCCCAGCATTTT
cdr3_aa: CASSPGRDQPQHF
d_call: .
clone_size: .
j_call: TRBJ1-5
v_call: TRBV18

cdr3_nt: TGTGCCAGCAGCTTAGAACATGGCGGGGTAGTACCGGCCCAGTACTTC
cdr3_aa: CASSLEHGGVVPAQYF
d_call: .
clone_size: .
j_call: TRBJ2-5
v_call: TRBV13

cdr3_nt: TGTGCCAGCAGTTTCTCAGGGGTACCCACCGGGGAGCTGTTTTTT
cdr3_aa: CASSFSGVPTGELFF
d_call: .
clone_size: .
j_call: TRBJ2-2
v_call: TRBV28

cdr3_nt: TGTGCCAGCAGCACCCCTCGGGACAGGGATATAAATGAGCAGTTCTTC
cdr3_aa: CASSTPRDRDINEQFF
d_call: TRBD1
clone_size: .
j_call: TRBJ2-1
v_call: TRBV6-2/TRBV6-3

cdr3_nt: TGTGCCAGCAGGCCGGTCCTAGCGGCTTCCTACGAGCAGTACTTC
cdr3_aa: CASRPVLAASYEQYF
d_call: TRBD2
clone_size: once
j_call: TRBJ2-7
v_call: TRBV6-5

cdr3_nt: TGTGCCAGCCCCGGGGACAGGGTGAATTCACCCCTCCACTTT
cdr3_aa: CASPGDRVNSPLHF
d_call: TRBD1
clone_size: .
j_call: TRBJ1-6
v_call: TRBV27

cdr3_nt: TGTGCCAGCAGTGAGATGCTTGAAGCTTTCTTT
cdr3_aa: CASSEMLEAFF
d_call: .
clone_size: .
j_call: TRBJ1-1
v_call: TRBV2

cdr3_nt: TGTGCCAGCAGCCCCCCCACAGCCAACCTGTTTGAAGCTTTTTTT
cdr3_aa: CASSPPTANLFEAFF
d_call: .
clone_size: .
j_call: TRBJ1-1
v_call: TRBV5-6

cdr3_nt: TGTGCCAGCAGTTACACCAAATCACCCCTCCACTTT
cdr3_aa: CASSYTKSPLHF
d_call: .
clone_size: .
j_call: TRBJ1-6
v_call: TRBV6-2/TRBV6-3

cdr3_nt: TGTGCCAGCAGAATGACAGTCTCCTATGGCTACACCTTC
cdr3_aa: CASRMTVSYGYTF
d_call: .
clone_size: once
j_call: TRBJ1-2
v_call: TRBV19

cdr3_nt: TGTGCCAGCAGCGTAGCCTCCAGACAGGGCTTGAACACTGAAGCTTTCTTT
cdr3_aa: CASSVASRQGLNTEAFF
d_call: TRBD1
clone_size: .
j_call: TRBJ1-1
v_call: TRBV9

cdr3_nt: TGTGCCAGCAGTTCCGTCCCTACAGATACGCAGTATTTT
cdr3_aa: CASSSVPTDTQYF
d_call: .
clone_size: .
j_call: TRBJ2-3
v_call: TRBV6-5

cdr3_nt: TGTGCCAGCAGTCCCGGTGGACAAGAGACCCAGTACTTC
cdr3_aa: CASSPGGQETQYF
d_call: .
clone_size: .
j_call: TRBJ2-5
v_call: TRBV7-9

cdr3_nt: TGCAGCGCTGGACAGGGGCCCTCCTACGAGCAGTACTTC
cdr3_aa: CSAGQGPSYEQYF
d_call: TRBD1
clone_size: .
j_call: TRBJ2-7
v_call: TRBV29-1

cdr3_nt: TGCGCCAGCAGCCAGCAGGGGGCAAGGGATACGCAGTATTTT
cdr3_aa: CASSQQGARDTQYF
d_call: TRBD1
clone_size: .
j_call: TRBJ2-3
v_call: TRBV4-3

cdr3_nt: TGTGCCAGCCTCCTTAGCGGGGGAGGGTACAATGAGCAGTTCTTC
cdr3_aa: CASLLSGGGYNEQFF
d_call: TRBD2
clone_size: .
j_call: TRBJ2-1
v_call: TRBV27

cdr3_nt: TGTGCCAGCAGTGTCAACAGCCTATTCGCGAACACCGGGGAGCTGTTTTTT
cdr3_aa: CASSVNSLFANTGELFF
d_call: .
clone_size: .
j_call: TRBJ2-2
v_call: TRBV2

cdr3_nt: TGTGCCAGCGGGGGATACACTGAAGCTTTCTTT
cdr3_aa: CASGGYTEAFF
d_call: .
clone_size: .
j_call: TRBJ1-1
v_call: TRBV5-4

cdr3_nt: TGTGCCAGCAGCTTACTAGCGGCCTACAATGAGCAGTTCTTC
cdr3_aa: CASSLLAAYNEQFF
d_call: TRBD2
clone_size: .
j_call: TRBJ2-1
v_call: TRBV5-6

cdr3_nt: TGTGCCAGCGGCAGGGGGAGCAGCAATCAGCCCCAGCATTTT
cdr3_aa: CASGRGSSNQPQHF
d_call: TRBD1
clone_size: .
j_call: TRBJ1-5
v_call: TRBV2